A selection of T cell receptor beta chains follows, all from one sample in a study of cytomegalovirus exposure and HLA in healthy donors. TCRdb's copy holds only in-frame clones and misses some; the assay was immunoSEQ multiplex PCR. The sample has 90,000 to 120,000 clones, 73% seen once. The sequencing input was PBMCs. All receptors come from a man aged 30-40 years in good health and CMV-seronegative. CDR3s include the opening cysteine and the closing phenylalanine or tryptophan. Fields, in order: clone size, J gene, V gene, D gene, CDR3 DNA, CDR3 protein. A D gene is named only where the DNA matches it firmly. Not all rows give a size; the values are once, few, many and, for expanded clones, a class.

size: NA
J: TRBJ1-1
V: TRBV29-1
D: NA
DNA: TGCAGCGTTGAACTGACAGACACTGAAGCTTTCTTT
CDR3: CSVELTDTEAFF

size: few
J: TRBJ1-3
V: TRBV28
D: NA
DNA: TGTGCCAGCAGTCAGGTGGGCTCTGGAAACACCATATATTTT
CDR3: CASSQVGSGNTIYF

size: few
J: TRBJ2-1
V: TRBV9
D: TRBD2
DNA: TGTGCCAGCAGCCCTCTAGCGGGAGGGAACAATGAGCAGTTCTTC
CDR3: CASSPLAGGNNEQFF

size: NA
J: TRBJ2-7
V: TRBV6-5
D: NA
DNA: TGTGCCAGCAGCGGAGAGACCTACGAGCAGTACTTC
CDR3: CASSGETYEQYF

size: NA
J: TRBJ1-2
V: TRBV30
D: TRBD1
DNA: TGTGCCTGGAGTGTTCAGACAGGGTATAACTATGGCTACACCTTC
CDR3: CAWSVQTGYNYGYTF

size: once
J: TRBJ2-5
V: TRBV20-1
D: NA
DNA: TGCAGTGCTAGCTTAGAAGAGACCCAGTACTTC
CDR3: CSASLEETQYF

size: once
J: TRBJ1-5
V: TRBV19
D: NA
DNA: TGTGCCAGTAGTATCGTTGGCCAGCCCCAGCATTTT
CDR3: CASSIVGQPQHF

size: NA
J: TRBJ2-7
V: TRBV6-5
D: TRBD2
DNA: TGTGCCAGCAGTTACCCGGGGCGGGGGTCCTACGAGCAGTACTTC
CDR3: CASSYPGRGSYEQYF

size: NA
J: TRBJ2-7
V: TRBV5-1
D: NA
DNA: TGCGCCAGCAGCTTGGTTCCCGGCTCCTACGAGCAGTACTTC
CDR3: CASSLVPGSYEQYF

size: few
J: TRBJ2-3
V: TRBV6-5
D: TRBD2
DNA: TGTGCCAGCAGTTTGACTAGCGGGGGGGTGGATACGCAGTATTTT
CDR3: CASSLTSGGVDTQYF

size: NA
J: TRBJ2-3
V: TRBV5-1
D: TRBD2
DNA: TGCGCCAGCAGCCAGCAGGGACTAGCGGGGTTCGCAGATACGCAGTATTTT
CDR3: CASSQQGLAGFADTQYF

size: NA
J: TRBJ2-1
V: TRBV30
D: TRBD2
DNA: TGTGCCTGGAGTTTCGCCGGGACTAGCGGGAGAGGGCAGTTCTTC
CDR3: CAWSFAGTSGRGQFF

size: once
J: TRBJ2-1
V: TRBV7-8
D: NA
DNA: TGTGCCAGCAGCTTGCGGGGGAGGACAGACTACAATGAGCAGTTCTTC
CDR3: CASSLRGRTDYNEQFF